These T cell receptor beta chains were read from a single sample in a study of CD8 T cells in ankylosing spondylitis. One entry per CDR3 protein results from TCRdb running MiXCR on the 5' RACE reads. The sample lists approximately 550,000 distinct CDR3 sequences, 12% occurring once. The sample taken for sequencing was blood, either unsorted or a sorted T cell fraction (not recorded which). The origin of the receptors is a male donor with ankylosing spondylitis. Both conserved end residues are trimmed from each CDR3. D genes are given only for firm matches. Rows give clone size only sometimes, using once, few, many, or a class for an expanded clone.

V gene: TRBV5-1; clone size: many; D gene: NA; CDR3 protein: ASSPAHGRPANTIY
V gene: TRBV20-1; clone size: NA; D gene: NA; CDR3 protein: SAPTWQTNYGYT
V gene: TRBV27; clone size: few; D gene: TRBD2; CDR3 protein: ATRLAGAYEQY
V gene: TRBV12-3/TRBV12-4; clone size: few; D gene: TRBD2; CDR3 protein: ASSLEREGRNEQF
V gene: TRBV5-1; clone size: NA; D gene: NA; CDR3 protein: ASAGGSTDTQY
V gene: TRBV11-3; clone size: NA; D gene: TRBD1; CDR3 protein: ASSWTGGDEQF
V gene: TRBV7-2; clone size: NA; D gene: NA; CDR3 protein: ASSSQGRAEGELF
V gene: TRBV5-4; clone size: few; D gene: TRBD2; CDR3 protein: ASNRGDYNEQF
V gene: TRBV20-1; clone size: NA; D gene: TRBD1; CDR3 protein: SATGGTALH
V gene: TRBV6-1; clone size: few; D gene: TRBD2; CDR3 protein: ASRGTSGSTGELF
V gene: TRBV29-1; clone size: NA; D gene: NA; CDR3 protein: SVERGQNTEAF
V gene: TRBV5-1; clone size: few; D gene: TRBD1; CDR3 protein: ASSLAGGQAPFNYGYT
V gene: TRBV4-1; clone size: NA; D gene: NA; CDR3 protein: ASSQDFRGASGVRQPQH
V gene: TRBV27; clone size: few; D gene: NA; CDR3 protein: ASTGTGSADTQY
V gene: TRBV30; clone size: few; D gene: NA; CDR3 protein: AWETTVQGFEQF
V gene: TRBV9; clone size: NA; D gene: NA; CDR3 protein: ASSPAQGFTEAF
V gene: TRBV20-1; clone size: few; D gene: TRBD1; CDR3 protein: SAKGDRGFSIQY
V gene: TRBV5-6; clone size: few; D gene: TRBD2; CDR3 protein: ASSLGGRADDTQY
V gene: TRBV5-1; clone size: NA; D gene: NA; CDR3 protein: ASSPSEGSNQPQH
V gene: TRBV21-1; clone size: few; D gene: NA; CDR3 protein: ASRTKVRDRVAF
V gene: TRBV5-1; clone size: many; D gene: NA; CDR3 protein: ASSFNGDNEQF
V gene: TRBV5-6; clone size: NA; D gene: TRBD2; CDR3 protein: ASSPRTGTSVVDEQF
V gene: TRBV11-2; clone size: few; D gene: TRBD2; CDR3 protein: ASSLVPGLVYNEQF
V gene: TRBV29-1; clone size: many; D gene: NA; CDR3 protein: SVYAGPKENEQF
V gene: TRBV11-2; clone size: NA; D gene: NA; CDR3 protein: ASSLVGERTDTQY